A single sample is the source of the 6 T cell receptor beta chains below, sequenced in a study of cytomegalovirus exposure and HLA in healthy donors. Both 60 Vbeta primers and 13 Jbeta primers went into the PCR. Profiling relied on immunoSEQ multiplex PCR, and the TCRdb table lists in-frame clones only, not all of them. In the table there are approximately 150,000 clones, 70% to 85% of which are singletons. The sequencing sample was made of PBMCs. The receptors originated from a woman aged 55 to 70 in good health and CMV-seropositive.

This clone has just one count. This chain joins TRBV5-4 and TRBJ2-2; TRBD1 aligns across 11 bases. V shed 4 bases and J 5 bases; nucleotides not matched to a gene: 7. Germline values: CDR1 SGHNT, CDR2 YYREEE (reference sequence). The CDR3 sequence is 16 residues long. CDR3 residues: CASSPRTGGGTGELFF. CDR3 sequence (DNA): TGTGCCAGCAGCCCGCGGACAGGGGGCGGGACCGGGGAGCTGTTTTTT.

This chain uses TRBV4-3 with TRBJ2-7; possible D gene TRBD1, 5 bases. This CDR3 comprises 13 residues. CDR1 and CDR2 from the germline V gene are LGHNA and YSLEER. The V and J ends lost 1 base and 5 bases respectively, with 9 bases between them. CDR3 in DNA: TGCGCCAGCAGCCAAGCAGGGTCTGACGAGCAGTACTTC. Its protein is CASSQAGSDEQYF.

The J gene is TRBJ1-1, the V gene TRBV30, with a possible D match to TRBD1 (5 bases). Trimming shortened V by 2 bases and J by 0 bases, and 19 bases separated the two germline ends. The CDR3 consists of 17 residues. Germline V gene sequence: CDR1 GTSNPN, CDR2 SVGIG (reference sequence). CDR3 nucleotide sequence: TGTGCCTGGAGTCCTGGGGGGGAATTTGGCCTGAACACTGAAGCTTTCTTT. This translates into CAWSPGGEFGLNTEAFF.

This sequence joins TRBV10-1 and TRBJ2-5; unclear D gene. Trimming removed 7 bases from V and 2 bases from J, with 14 bases in between. In germline, CDR1 is WNHNN, CDR2 SYGVQD (reference sequence). The CDR3 runs to 14 residues. The CDR3 coding sequence is TGCGCCAGCACCCTACTCCGGTCTCAAGAGACCCAGTACTTC. Amino acids: CASTLLRSQETQYF.

The V and J genes are TRBV6-1 and TRBJ1-5; no reliable D call. CDR1 and CDR2 (germline): MNHNS, SASEGT. Trimming pared 6 bases from V and 3 bases from J, leaving 15 bases between. This CDR3 is built from 15 residues. In DNA, the CDR3 is TGTGCCAGCAGCCCCCTGACGGGAAACAATCAGCCCCAGCATTTT. Its translation is CASSPLTGNNQPQHF.

The chain recombines TRBV5-6 with TRBJ1-5; D may be TRBD1 (5 bases). From germline, CDR1 is SGHDT and CDR2 YYEEEE. The V end lost 3 bases, the J end lost 4 bases, and 17 bases lay between the germline ends. CDR3 length: 16 amino acids. CDR3 residues: CASSSSLNRFNQPQHF. In DNA, the CDR3 is TGTGCCAGCAGCTCATCCCTAAACAGGTTTAATCAGCCCCAGCATTTT.